This T cell receptor beta chain stems from a study of beta chain features in type 1 diabetes. About the study: Cell yields, gender and age were similar in healthy donors and patients. Whole-study findings and limits: Within each of all four CD4+ subsets, Type 1 diabetes patients had TCRB CDR3s that were moderately but significantly shorter.

A CD45RO/CCR7/CD25/CD127/CD95/CD27 panel sorted naive, central memory, regulatory and stem cell-like memory CD4+ cells. Purities over 95% were achieved in all sorted populations. CDR3 length: 14 amino acids. Germline V CDR1 and CDR2: SGHRS, YFSETQ. The J segment lost 8 bases and the V segment lost 4 bases, leaving 6 bases of the junction unmatched. Every bit of the isolated RNA underwent reverse transcription, so sequencing read expressed TCRB transcripts. TCRdb's table, derived via immunoSEQ multiplex PCR, lists solely in-frame clones and lacks some. The sample consists of 350,000 to 400,000 clones, about 14% of them appearing once. This clone occurred a few times. Antigen specificity is unknown.

This receptor was identified in a woman between 18 and 30 years old in good health. This rearrangement joins TRBV5-1 to TRBJ1-4, with 9 positions matching TRBD1. Sequenced material: naive CD4+ T cells from blood. CDR3 sequence (DNA): TGCGCCAGCAGCGAGGGACAGGGTGTGGAAAAACTGTTTTTT. It encodes CASSEGQGVEKLFF.